This paragraph covers one TCR beta chain sequence. It has no known antigen specificity. No base-level quality is on record; no much larger clone is a single base apart. The donors were healthy, HIV-negative adults who had no recently reported acute infections or vaccinations. Every donor was a Caucasian adult residing in Nashville, Tennessee, USA. CD8 memory samples combined magnetically selected CD45RO+ cells with CCR7-negative CD45RA+ effector memory (TemRA) cells. Blood was collected by leukapheresis, and PBMCs were isolated by Ficoll-Histopaque density gradient centrifugation and then cryopreserved in liquid nitrogen vapor phase. Analytical flow cytometry was used to check the purity and quantity of every magnetically sorted T cell population. Each sorted fraction had its genomic DNA isolated and then quantified by UV absorbance on a Nanodrop 2000c. This specimen comes from a study of shared clonotypes between healthy human individuals (dated by TCRdb to about 2020). Describing the broader study: The cohort included a few men and a couple of women between 18 and 49 years of age. To estimate repertoire size and how much clonotypes are shared between individuals, the study performed deep sequencing of blood TCR repertoires from roughly five healthy adults. For each donor, three plates each were used for CD4 naive and CD4 memory, two plates were used for CD8 naive, and one plate was used for CD8 memory. Different laboratories and diverse techniques were used to prepare libraries and sequence TCR repertoires, to increase sequencing depth and limit assay-specific biases. Between about 0.85 and 9.5 billion PBMCs per donor were obtained by leukapheresis.

TCR CDR3 regions were amplified from genomic DNA by multiplex PCR using the deep immunoSEQ assay. Extracted genomic DNA from each cell subset was distributed evenly across all wells of several immunoSEQ 96-well plates, and each plate was treated as a replicate. For sorted subsets, approximately 210 ng genomic DNA, equal to 30,000 to 35,000 T cell genomes, was loaded into each replicate PCR. The purified libraries were quantified using a Qubit 3.0 fluorometer, sized with a Bioanalyzer 2100, and then quantified again using the KAPA Library Quantification kit. Every immunoSEQ 96-well plate was sequenced on a dedicated single-read 150-cycle Illumina NextSeq 550 flow cell. The paper's processing steps were these. Because the immunoSEQ output held only junctional sequences and lacked quality scores, the filtering could not match the filtering applied to full-length reads. To assign V/J genes and CDR3, sequences were annotated using PyIR, a Python wrapper for IgBLAST v1.9, with IMGT germline references. Reads were removed for weak V/J assignments (E-value above 1e-6), missing CDR3, stop codons, out-of-frame junctions, or ambiguous translated residues. A V3J clonotype was defined by an identical inferred V gene, J gene, and CDR3 amino acid sequence. Percentage overlap between repertoires was computed as shared unique clonotypes divided by the size of the smaller repertoire. Three approaches were used to assess repertoire richness: RTK rarefaction, the Chao1 estimator, and Recon v2.1 estimates of unobserved clonotypes. OLGA was used to compute generation probabilities for all TCRbeta clonotypes that the gDNA method yielded from a handful of donors. TCRdb carries this immuneACCESS record with in-frame sequences only. Its versions omit some clonotypes, under half of them owing to an unresolved V gene in the studies checked, with the rest unexplained. V, J and clone size derive from that table, while D and trimming were established from the DNA sequence. The sample profile shows about 100,000 clones; around 65% of them were found once. The ten largest clonotypes hold almost 25% of the sample.

Results and caveats for the whole study, not just this receptor: Because the study included only a small number of donors, the genetic and exposure-history diversity represented was limited. Pairwise subsampling indicated that sequencing depth was expected to affect the degree of clonotype sharing among donors. Even with the large sequencing depth, rarefaction of the sorted-subset datasets indicated that sequencing was incomplete. Larger estimated clonotype richness was generally found for naive subsets than for memory subsets. Sharing across a few donors was observed for about 5% of naive CD4, 3% to 3.5% of naive CD8, over 2% of memory CD4, and roughly 0.43% of memory CD8 clonotypes. Clonotypes shared by all four sorted-subset donors showed higher generation probabilities than non-shared clonotypes. Sampling was limited to blood, and TCR repertoires in tissue likely differ from TCR repertoires in blood.

The germline V end is reduced by 6 bases and the J end by 4 bases; junction bases left unmatched: 9. Counted from cysteine to phenylalanine, this CDR3 has 14 amino acids. The kept DNA is CDR3 alone, 42 bases in frame from the first base. CDR1 and CDR2 were assigned from the germline V gene as MDHEN and SYDVKM. This receptor chain uses TRBV28 and TRBJ2-7; 7 junctional bases match TRBD2. The clonotype originates from a woman between 25 and 40 years old in good health. Material: memory CD8+ T cells sorted from blood. The sample's cell subset or site label, decoded: CD45RO+ cells pooled with CCR7-negative TemRA cells. The CDR3 in this case is CASSPTGREYEQYF. The DNA sequence follows: TGTGCCAGCAGCCCAACTGGGAGGGAATACGAGCAGTACTTC.